Reported below is one T cell receptor (beta chain). Resolution of symptoms, clearance, or two negative PCRs was present in recovered Cohort 3 donors. These data are taken from a study of blood T cell repertoires in COVID-19. Study processing details: Cell counts per sample came from amplifying reference gene primers. Libraries were prepared by immunoSEQ multiplex PCR; TCRdb keeps only in-frame clonotypes and omits some of them. V, J and clone size were drawn from that table, and D and trimming were deduced from the DNA. The data contain some 320,000 clones, approximately 91% of them singletons. V gave up 4 bases and J gave up 0 bases, with 22 bases separating them. Per germline, CDR1 MNHEY and CDR2 SMNVEV (reference sequence). The CDR3 sequence is 19 residues long.

The V gene is TRBV27, the J gene TRBJ2-1; perhaps TRBD2 as D (6 bases). This sequence was found in a man aged 60 to 69 who had recovered from COVID-19. The sample consisted of PBMCs or T cells enriched from blood (not recorded which). CDR3 in amino acids: CASSYYRRLSGNSYNEQFF. As DNA, the CDR3 is TGTGCCAGCAGTTATTATAGACGACTTAGCGGAAACTCCTACAATGAGCAGTTCTTC.